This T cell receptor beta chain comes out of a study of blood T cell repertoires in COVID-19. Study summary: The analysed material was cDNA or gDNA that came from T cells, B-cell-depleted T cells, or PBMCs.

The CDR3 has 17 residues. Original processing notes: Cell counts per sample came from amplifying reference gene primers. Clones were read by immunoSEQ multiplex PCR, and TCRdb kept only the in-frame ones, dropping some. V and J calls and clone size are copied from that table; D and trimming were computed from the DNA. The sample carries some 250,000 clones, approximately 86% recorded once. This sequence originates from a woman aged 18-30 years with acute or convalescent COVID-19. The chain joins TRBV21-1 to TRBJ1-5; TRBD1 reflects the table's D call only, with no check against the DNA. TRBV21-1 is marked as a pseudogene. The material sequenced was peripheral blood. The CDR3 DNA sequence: TGTGCCAGCACATTCTCAGGTTCAGTTTCCCCCAATCAGCCCCAGCATTTT. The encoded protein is CASTFSGSVSPNQPQHF.